This entry features one TCR beta chain sequence. Its specificity is not known. This entry comes from a study of T cell responses to AZD1222 COVID-19 vaccine. Findings of the study overall: Donors, mostly white British, included more females; clonal diversity was possibly underestimated. It was only a handful of AZD1222 recipients who were seropositive at baseline. Spike-wide coverage was observed for vaccine-associated CD4 TCRs, with dominant responses at 160-218 and 743-854.

Profiling relied on immunoSEQ multiplex PCR, and the TCRdb table lists in-frame clones only, not all of them. The table lists some 200,000 clones, approximately 90% of them singletons. CDR1 is MNHEY, CDR2 SMNVEV, per germline (reference sequence). The V gene end was trimmed by 6 bases and the J gene end by 8 bases; junction bases not matched to a gene: 9. The CDR3 has 14 amino acids. The source is an adult in good health. The chain combines TRBV27 with TRBJ1-2; 10 bases agree with TRBD1. This specimen consisted of peripheral blood, obtained on day 0 of AZD1222 vaccination. The CDR3, as DNA: TGTGCCAGCAGCTTGACAGGGGGCTTGTTCGGCTACACCTTC. The encoded protein is CASSLTGGLFGYTF.